The 13 T cell receptor beta chains presented below share a single source sample, sequenced in a study of blood T cell repertoires in COVID-19. Libraries were prepared by immunoSEQ multiplex PCR; TCRdb keeps only in-frame clonotypes and omits some of them. The sample shows approximately 300,000 clones, around 88% of them seen only once. Sequenced material: peripheral blood. The receptors shown here come from a woman in her 50s with acute or convalescent COVID-19.

On this clone itself: One end of the junction fails to match germline, which may point to a read error. The chain recombines TRBV12-3 or TRBV12-4 with TRBJ1-4, with D unclear. The CDR3 runs 11 residues. The CDR3: CASSQIEELFF. DNA of the CDR3: TGTGCCAGCAGCCAGATTGAAGAACTGTTTTTT.

The chain is built from TRBV10-3 and TRBJ1-1, with a weak D call TRBD1 (6 bases). The CDR3 totals 15 residues. Germline loops: CDR1 ENHRY, CDR2 SYGVKD. The V end lost 3 bases, the J end lost 1 base, and 12 bases lay between the germline ends. This CDR3 is CAISDLGQTNTEAFF. In nucleotides, the CDR3 is TGTGCCATCAGTGACCTGGGACAAACGAACACTGAAGCTTTCTTT.

V usage is TRBV19 and J usage is TRBJ2-5; no clear D gene. Trimming left V 0 bases short and J 3 bases short, with 11 bases between. The CDR3 is 15 amino acids. Germline CDR1 and CDR2: LNHDA and SQIVND (reference sequence). As DNA, the CDR3 is TGTGCCAGTAGTATAGACTACAGTATAGAAGAGACCCAGTACTTC. Its protein is CASSIDYSIEETQYF.

The chain links TRBV7-3 to TRBJ2-2; 10 positions agree with TRBD2. The V gene's germline CDR1 is SGHTA and CDR2 FQGTGA. The V and J ends lost 1 base and 0 bases, in that order; junction bases with no gene match: 2. The CDR3 has 17 residues. CDR3 in amino acids: CASSLRLAGSNTGELFF. CDR3 nucleotides: TGTGCCAGCAGCTTAAGACTAGCGGGCTCGAACACCGGGGAGCTGTTTTTT. Full variable domain (outside the CDR3, taken from reference TRBV7-3 and TRBJ2-2): GAGVSQTPSNKVTEKGKYVELRCDPISGHTALYWYRQSLGQGPEFLIYFQGTGAADDSGLPNDRFFAVRPEGSVSTLKIQRTERGDSAVYLCASSLRLAGSNTGELFFGEGSRLTVL.

This clone was counted between two and nine times. This rearrangement joins TRBV6-5 to TRBJ2-7; TRBD2 matches 8 bases. The CDR3 has 12 residues. V dropped 5 bases and J dropped 3; count of bases not matched to a gene: 0. CDR1 is MNHEY and CDR2 is SVGAGI in the germline V gene. CDR3 DNA sequence: TGTGCCAGCAGTACTAGCGGCTACGAGCAGTACTTC. Translation gives CASSTSGYEQYF.

The chain couples TRBV27 to TRBJ1-2; D may be TRBD1 (5 bases). CDR3 length: 12 residues. Germline V CDR1 and CDR2: MNHEY, SMNVEV (reference sequence). Between the trimmed V and J ends, which lost 6 bases and 8 bases, there was a span of 13 bases. CDR3 DNA: TGTGCCAGCAGGTGGGGGGTAGGCGGCTACACCTTC. Translating gives CASRWGVGGYTF.

The rearrangement joins TRBV25-1 to TRBJ2-4, with TRBD1 matching over 9 bases. V lost 4 bases, J lost 7 bases, and 8 bases stayed unmatched. CDR1 and CDR2 (germline): MGHDK, SYGVNS. The CDR3 is 15 amino acids. The CDR3 bases are TGTGCCAGCAGTGCTTCGGGACAGGGAGGGAACATTCAGTACTTC. The encoded protein is CASSASGQGGNIQYF. Combining the CDR3 with reference TRBV25-1 and TRBJ2-4 gives the whole variable domain EADIYQTPRYLVIGTGKKITLECSQTMGHDKMYWYQQDPGMELHLIHYSYGVNSTEKGDLSSESTVSRIRTEHFPLTLESARPSHTSQYLCASSASGQGGNIQYFGAGTRLSVL.

The chain carries TRBV5-4 and TRBJ1-4; D is possibly TRBD1 (5 bases). Germline lookup yields CDR1 SGHNT and CDR2 YYREEE (reference sequence). The CDR3 is made up of 15 amino acids. V lost 3 bases and J lost 7, with 16 bases in between. CDR3 in amino acids: CASSWPDGGTEKLFF. The CDR3, as DNA: TGTGCCAGCAGCTGGCCCGACGGGGGGACTGAAAAACTGTTTTTT.

V usage is TRBV27 and J usage is TRBJ1-4, with TRBD1 matching 12 bases. This CDR3 is 14 amino acids long. V dropped 6 bases and J dropped 7; count of bases not matched to a gene: 3. Germline-derived CDR1 and CDR2 are MNHEY and SMNVEV (reference sequence). CDR3 in DNA: TGTGCCAGCAGGGGACAGGGGGCAGGTGAAAAACTGTTTTTT. Translated: CASRGQGAGEKLFF.

This chain uses TRBV6-5 with TRBJ1-1; D remains unclear. V lost 0 bases, J lost 5 bases, and 16 bases lay in between. Germline V gives CDR1 MNHEY, CDR2 SVGAGI. The CDR3 consists of 16 residues. DNA for the CDR3: TGTGCCAGCAGTTACTCGAACCGCTTAAGAGGGACTGAAGCTTTCTTT. This gives the protein CASSYSNRLRGTEAFF.

The chain is built from TRBV27 and TRBJ1-1, with D possibly matching TRBD1 (6 bases). Between the trimmed V and J ends, which lost 6 bases and 10 bases, there was a span of 18 bases. The germline V gene has CDR1 MNHEY and CDR2 SMNVEV (reference sequence). The CDR3 is made up of 13 amino acids. CDR3 sequence reads: CASRSDGTRIAFF. The CDR3 DNA is TGTGCCAGCAGATCCGACGGGACACGAATAGCTTTCTTT.

The rearrangement uses TRBV28 and TRBJ1-5; D is unresolved. There are 17 residues in the CDR3. From germline, CDR1 is MDHEN and CDR2 SYDVKM. Trimming stripped 3 bases from V and 3 bases from J, with 18 bases between. This chain's CDR3 is CASSLDLQGGVNQPQHF. CDR3 DNA: TGTGCCAGCAGTTTGGACTTACAAGGTGGGGTCAATCAGCCCCAGCATTTT.

The CDR3 nucleotides read TGTGCCAGTAGTCCGGGACACGGCTTCTTCGGCTACACCTTC. Translation: CASSPGHGFFGYTF. The chain has TRBV19 and TRBJ1-2; weak D call: TRBD1 (6 bases). The CDR3 has 14 residues. Trimming took 5 bases from V and 8 from J, leaving 18 bases between them. Germline CDR1 reads LNHDA; CDR2 reads SQIVND (reference sequence). Combining the CDR3 with reference TRBV19 and TRBJ1-2 gives the whole variable domain DGGITQSPKYLFRKEGQNVTLSCEQNLNHDAMYWYRQDPGQGLRLIYYSQIVNDFQKGDIAEGYSVSREKKESFPLTVTSAQKNPTAFYLCASSPGHGFFGYTFGSGTRLTVV.